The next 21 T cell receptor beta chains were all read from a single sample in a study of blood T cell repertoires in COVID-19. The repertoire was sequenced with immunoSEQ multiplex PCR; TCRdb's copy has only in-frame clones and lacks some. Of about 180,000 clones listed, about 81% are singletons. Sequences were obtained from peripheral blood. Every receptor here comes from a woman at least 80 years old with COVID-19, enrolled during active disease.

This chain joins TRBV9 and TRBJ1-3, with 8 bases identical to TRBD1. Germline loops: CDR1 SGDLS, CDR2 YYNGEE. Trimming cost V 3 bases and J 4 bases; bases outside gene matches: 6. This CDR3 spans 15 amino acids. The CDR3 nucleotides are TGTGCCAGCAGCGCCCGACAGGGGAGAGGAAACACCATATATTTT. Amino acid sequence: CASSARQGRGNTIYF.

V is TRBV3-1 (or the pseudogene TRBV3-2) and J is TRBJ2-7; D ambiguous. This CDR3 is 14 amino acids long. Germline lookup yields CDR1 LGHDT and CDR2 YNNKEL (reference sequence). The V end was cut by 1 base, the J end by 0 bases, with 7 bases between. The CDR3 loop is CASSQGLYSYEQYF. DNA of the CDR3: TGTGCCAGCAGCCAAGGTCTCTACTCCTACGAGCAGTACTTC.

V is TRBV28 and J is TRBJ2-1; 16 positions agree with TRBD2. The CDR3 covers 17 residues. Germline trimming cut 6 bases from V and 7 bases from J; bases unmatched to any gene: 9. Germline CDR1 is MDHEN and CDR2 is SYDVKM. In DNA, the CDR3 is TGTGCCAGCAGATCTACCGGGACTAGCGGGAGGGCAAATGAGCAGTTCTTC. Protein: CASRSTGTSGRANEQFF.

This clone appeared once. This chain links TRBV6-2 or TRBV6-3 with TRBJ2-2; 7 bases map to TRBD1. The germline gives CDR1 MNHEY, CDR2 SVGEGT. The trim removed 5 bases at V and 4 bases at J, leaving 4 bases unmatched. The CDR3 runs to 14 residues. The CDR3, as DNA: TGTGCCAGCAGTGACAGGGATATCACCGGGGAGCTGTTTTTT. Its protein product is CASSDRDITGELFF.

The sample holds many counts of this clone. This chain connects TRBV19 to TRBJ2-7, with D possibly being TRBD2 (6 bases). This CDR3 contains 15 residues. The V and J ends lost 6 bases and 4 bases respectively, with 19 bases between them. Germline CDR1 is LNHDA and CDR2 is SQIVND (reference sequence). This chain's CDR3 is CASSPGRGSLYEQYF. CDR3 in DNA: TGTGCCAGTAGCCCTGGGCGGGGCTCCCTTTACGAGCAGTACTTC.

As DNA, the CDR3 is TGTGCCAGCAGTGAAGCGCACGGGACAGGAAGACATGGCTACACCTTC. Translation gives CASSEAHGTGRHGYTF. The chain carries TRBV6-1 and TRBJ1-2; 8 positions match TRBD1. The CDR3 spans 16 residues. The germline V gene encodes CDR1 MNHNS and CDR2 SASEGT. Losses at the gene ends were 0 bases for V and 6 bases for J; bases not matched to a gene: 9.

The CDR3 spells CASSLQGTPYGYTF. CDR3 in DNA: TGTGCCAGCAGCCTACAGGGGACGCCTTATGGCTACACCTTC. The rearrangement joins TRBV3-1 (or the pseudogene TRBV3-2) to TRBJ1-2; 7 positions agree with TRBD1. The ends lost 4 bases at V and 5 bases at J; junction bases unmatched: 7. Looked up from germline, CDR1 is LGHDT and CDR2 is YNNKEL (reference sequence). The CDR3 totals 14 residues.

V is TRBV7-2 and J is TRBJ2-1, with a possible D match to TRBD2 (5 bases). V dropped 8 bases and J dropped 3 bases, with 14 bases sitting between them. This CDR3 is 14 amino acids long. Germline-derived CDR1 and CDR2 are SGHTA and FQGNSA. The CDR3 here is CASGERAYYNEQFF. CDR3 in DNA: TGTGCCAGCGGAGAGAGGGCGTACTACAATGAGCAGTTCTTC.

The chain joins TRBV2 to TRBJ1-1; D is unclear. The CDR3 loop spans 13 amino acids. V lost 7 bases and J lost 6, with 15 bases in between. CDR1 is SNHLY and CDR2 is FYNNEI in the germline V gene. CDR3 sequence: CASKVILAAEAFF. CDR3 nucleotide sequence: TGTGCCAGCAAGGTGATATTGGCGGCTGAAGCTTTCTTT.

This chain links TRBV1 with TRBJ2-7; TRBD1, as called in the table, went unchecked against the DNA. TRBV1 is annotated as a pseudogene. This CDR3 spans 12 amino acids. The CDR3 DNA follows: TGCACCAGAGGTAGACAGTCCTACGAGCAGTACTTC. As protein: CTRGRQSYEQYF.

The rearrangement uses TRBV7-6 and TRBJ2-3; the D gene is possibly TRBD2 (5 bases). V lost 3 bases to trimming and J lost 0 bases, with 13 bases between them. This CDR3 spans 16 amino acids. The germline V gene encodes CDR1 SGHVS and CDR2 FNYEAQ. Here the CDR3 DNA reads TGTGCCAGCAGCTTTTTTTCGGGGTTGAGCACAGATACGCAGTATTTT. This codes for CASSFFSGLSTDTQYF.

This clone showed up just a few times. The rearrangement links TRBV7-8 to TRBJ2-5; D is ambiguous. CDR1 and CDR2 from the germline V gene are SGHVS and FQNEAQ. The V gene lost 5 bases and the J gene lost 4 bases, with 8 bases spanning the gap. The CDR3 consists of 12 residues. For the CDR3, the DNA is TGTGCCAGCAGCCCACAAAGAGAGACCCAGTACTTC. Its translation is CASSPQRETQYF.

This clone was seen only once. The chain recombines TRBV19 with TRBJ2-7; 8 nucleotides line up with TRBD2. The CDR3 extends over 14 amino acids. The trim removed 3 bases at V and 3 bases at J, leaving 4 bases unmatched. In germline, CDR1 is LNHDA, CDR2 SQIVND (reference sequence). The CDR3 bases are TGTGCCAGTAGTATCCTCGGGAGGGTCTACGAGCAGTACTTC. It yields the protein CASSILGRVYEQYF. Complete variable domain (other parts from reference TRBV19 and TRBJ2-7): DGGITQSPKYLFRKEGQNVTLSCEQNLNHDAMYWYRQDPGQGLRLIYYSQIVNDFQKGDIAEGYSVSREKKESFPLTVTSAQKNPTAFYLCASSILGRVYEQYFGPGTRLTVT.

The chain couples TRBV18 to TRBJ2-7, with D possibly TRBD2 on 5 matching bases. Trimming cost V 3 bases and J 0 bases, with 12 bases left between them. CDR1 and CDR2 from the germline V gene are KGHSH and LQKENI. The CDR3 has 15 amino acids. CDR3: CASSPSFGDSYEQYF. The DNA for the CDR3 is TGTGCCAGCTCACCGTCATTCGGGGACTCCTACGAGCAGTACTTC.

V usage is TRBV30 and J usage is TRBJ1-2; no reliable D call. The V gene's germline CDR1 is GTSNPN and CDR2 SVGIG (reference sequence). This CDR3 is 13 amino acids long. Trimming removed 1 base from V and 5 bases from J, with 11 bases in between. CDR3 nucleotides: TGTGCCTGGAGTGCCTCGGGGTGGTATGGCTACACCTTC. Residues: CAWSASGWYGYTF.

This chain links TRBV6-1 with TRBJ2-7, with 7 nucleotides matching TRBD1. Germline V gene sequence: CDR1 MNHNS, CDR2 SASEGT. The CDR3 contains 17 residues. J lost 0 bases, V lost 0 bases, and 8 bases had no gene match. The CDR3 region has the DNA TGTGCCAGCAGTGAAGCCCTGGGACAGAGAAGCTCCTACGAGCAGTACTTC. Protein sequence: CASSEALGQRSSYEQYF.

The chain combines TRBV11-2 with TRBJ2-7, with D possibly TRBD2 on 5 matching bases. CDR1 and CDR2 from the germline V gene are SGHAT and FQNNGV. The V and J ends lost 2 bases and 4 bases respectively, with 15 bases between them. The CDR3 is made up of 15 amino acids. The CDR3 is CASSLLAGVGYEQYF. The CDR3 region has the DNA TGTGCCAGCAGCTTACTGGCGGGTGTCGGGTACGAGCAGTACTTC.

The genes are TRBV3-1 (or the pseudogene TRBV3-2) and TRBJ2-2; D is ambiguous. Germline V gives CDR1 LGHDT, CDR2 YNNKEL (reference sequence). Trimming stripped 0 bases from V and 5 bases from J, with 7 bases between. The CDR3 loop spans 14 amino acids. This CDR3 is CASSQDGKTGELFF. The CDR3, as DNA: TGTGCCAGCAGCCAAGACGGTAAAACCGGGGAGCTGTTTTTT.

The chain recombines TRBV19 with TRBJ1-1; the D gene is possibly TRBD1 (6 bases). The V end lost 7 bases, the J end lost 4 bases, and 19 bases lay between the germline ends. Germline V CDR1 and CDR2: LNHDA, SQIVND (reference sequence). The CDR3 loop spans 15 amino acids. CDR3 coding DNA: TGTGCCAGTACCTCCCGGAGGGGGGGTTTCACTGAAGCTTTCTTT. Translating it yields CASTSRRGGFTEAFF.

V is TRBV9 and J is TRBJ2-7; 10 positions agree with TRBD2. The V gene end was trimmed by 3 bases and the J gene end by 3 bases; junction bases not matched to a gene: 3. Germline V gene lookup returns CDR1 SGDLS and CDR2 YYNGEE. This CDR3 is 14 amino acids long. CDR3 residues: CASSGTSGNYEQYF. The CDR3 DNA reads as TGTGCCAGCAGCGGGACTAGCGGAAACTACGAGCAGTACTTC.

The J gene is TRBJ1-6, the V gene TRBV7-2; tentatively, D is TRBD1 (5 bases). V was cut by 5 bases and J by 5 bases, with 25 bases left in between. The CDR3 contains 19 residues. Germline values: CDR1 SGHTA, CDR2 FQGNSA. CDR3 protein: CASSKHGGAGDLNNSPLHF. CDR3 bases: TGTGCCAGCAGCAAACACGGAGGGGCGGGGGACCTAAATAATTCACCCCTCCACTTT.